These 2 T cell receptor beta chains came from one sample sequenced in a study of blood T cell repertoires in COVID-19. Assay used: immunoSEQ multiplex PCR; TCRdb lists only in-frame clones, some missing. Of 150,000 or so clones in the sample, 80% are singletons; the top ten hold approximately 0.5%. The sample comprised peripheral blood. The source is a man in his 60s with acute or convalescent COVID-19.

This clone was seen a single time. The rearrangement links TRBV27 to TRBJ2-7; D gene ambiguous. Germline assignment: CDR1 MNHEY and CDR2 SMNVEV (reference sequence). Trimming left V 3 bases short and J 6 bases short, with 15 bases between. The CDR3 has 14 amino acids. The CDR3 sequence is CASSFGDWSGEQYF. The CDR3 DNA follows: TGTGCCAGCAGTTTCGGTGACTGGTCCGGCGAGCAGTACTTC.

The gene calls are TRBV6-5 and TRBJ2-3, with 9 positions matching TRBD2. From germline, CDR1 is MNHEY and CDR2 SVGAGI. Trimming took 5 bases from V and 6 from J; bases not matched to a gene: 6. The CDR3 is 14 amino acids. This CDR3 reads CASSRREGVDTQYF. The CDR3 DNA sequence: TGTGCCAGCAGTCGGCGGGAGGGTGTGGATACGCAGTATTTT.